This entry lists 14 T cell receptor beta chains sequenced from one sample in a study of CD8 T cells in ankylosing spondylitis. TCRdb reprocessed the 5' RACE reads via MiXCR and lists one record per CDR3 protein. The sample has 250,000 to 300,000 distinct CDR3 sequences, 15% to 20% seen once. Input material: blood, either unsorted or a sorted T cell fraction (not recorded which). The origin of the receptors is a male donor with ankylosing spondylitis or in good health (not recorded which).

This clonotype was seen more than once but under ten times. The chain has TRBV24-1 and TRBJ1-1; 7 bases align to TRBD1. V lost 7 bases to trimming and J lost 4 bases; unmatched junction nucleotides: 20. CDR3 size: 18 residues. Germline loops: CDR1 KGHDR, CDR2 SFDVKD. CDR3 sequence (DNA): TGTGCCACCAGCGACGCCACAGGGGAAGGGACTAGGGTCACTGAAGCTTTCTTT. Translating it yields CATSDATGEGTRVTEAFF.

This clonotype was recorded a few times. V usage is TRBV5-6 and J usage is TRBJ2-5; 8 bases are a match to TRBD2. CDR3 length: 14 residues. V was pared by 2 bases and J by 2 bases, with 2 bases of the junction left unmatched. The V gene's germline CDR1 is SGHDT and CDR2 YYEEEE. In nucleotides, the CDR3 is TGTGCCAGCAGCTTTAGCGGGGTGCAAGAGACCCAGTACTTC. It encodes CASSFSGVQETQYF.

This clonotype was observed many times. The chain recombines TRBV27 with TRBJ2-7, with D unresolved. Trimming left V 6 bases short and J 2 bases short, with 17 bases between. From germline, CDR1 is MNHEY and CDR2 SMNVEV (reference sequence). The CDR3 loop spans 15 amino acids. CDR3 sequence (DNA): TGTGCCAGCAGGCCGATGGCGGAGCGCCCCTACGAGCAGTACGTC. Its protein product is CASRPMAERPYEQYV.

This clonotype occurred a few times. This chain uses TRBV5-1 with TRBJ1-4; 8 bases match TRBD1. The V segment lost 0 bases and the J segment 8 bases; nucleotides outside the gene matches: 6. This CDR3 spans 15 amino acids. The germline V gene has CDR1 SGHRS and CDR2 YFSETQ. The CDR3 DNA is TGCGCCAGCAGCTTGGGACAGGGGCAAGGAGAAAAACTGTTTTTT. Translation: CASSLGQGQGEKLFF.

In its sample, this clonotype was seen a few times. The chain combines TRBV6-1 with TRBJ2-3, with D uncertain. V was cut by 6 bases and J by 3 bases, with 7 bases left in between. CDR3 size: 12 residues. Germline V gene sequence: CDR1 MNHNS, CDR2 SASEGT. The CDR3 DNA reads TGTGCCAGCAGGATAACTACAGATACGCAGTATTTT. It is translated as CASRITTDTQYF.

The J gene is TRBJ2-1, the V gene TRBV12-3 or TRBV12-4; 11 bases are a match to TRBD2. The ends lost 5 bases at V and 3 bases at J; junction bases unmatched: 9. The CDR3 contains 17 residues. CDR3 nucleotides: TGTGCCAGCAGTCCCGGAGGACTAGCGGGCCTCTACAATGAGCAGTTCTTC. This codes for CASSPGGLAGLYNEQFF.

The chain couples TRBV20-1 to TRBJ1-1; D perhaps matches TRBD1 (5 bases). The V and J ends lost 3 bases and 4 bases respectively, with 9 bases between them. This CDR3 spans 12 amino acids. From germline, CDR1 is DFQATT and CDR2 SNEGSKA (reference sequence). CDR3 in amino acids: CSASTGPTEAFF. The CDR3 coding sequence is TGCAGTGCTAGTACGGGGCCCACTGAAGCTTTCTTT.

The chain joins TRBV5-1 to TRBJ2-4, with 10 bases identical to TRBD2. The CDR3 runs to 17 residues. Germline CDR1 SGHRS, CDR2 YFSETQ. V lost 4 bases, J lost 4 bases, and 11 bases stayed unmatched. CDR3 protein: CASSTGAGGPKKNIQYF. CDR3 coding DNA: TGCGCCAGCAGCACCGGAGCGGGAGGGCCCAAAAAAAACATTCAGTACTTC.

This rearrangement joins TRBV5-6 to TRBJ2-7; D not resolved. CDR3 length equals 9 residues. Germline lookup yields CDR1 SGHDT and CDR2 YYEEEE. CDR3 region: CPSLHEQYV. CDR3 nucleotides: TGTCCCTCTCTCCACGAGCAGTACGTC.

This clonotype turned up a few times. This rearrangement joins TRBV10-3 to TRBJ2-1, with 11 bases that match TRBD1. The CDR3 loop spans 16 amino acids. Per germline, CDR1 ENHRY and CDR2 SYGVKD. The junction had 1 base not matched to a gene; V was cut back by 2 bases and J by 1 base. CDR3 region: CAISEGTGGSYNEQFF. For the CDR3, the DNA is TGTGCCATCAGTGAGGGGACAGGGGGTTCCTACAATGAGCAGTTCTTC.

The table lists this clonotype with a few counts. The CDR3 nucleotides are TGTGCCAGCAGCTCAGGGCCCGTTGGAACCAATGAGCAGTTCTTC. This gives the protein CASSSGPVGTNEQFF. The rearrangement uses TRBV12-3 or TRBV12-4 and TRBJ2-1, with a weak D call TRBD1 (5 bases). The CDR3 extends over 15 amino acids. V lost 6 bases, J lost 6 bases, and 18 bases lay in between.

A few counts support this clonotype. Given a much more abundant clone one base away, this may be a read error. The genes are TRBV5-1 and TRBJ2-3; the D is unclear. The ends were cut back, 2 bases at V and 4 bases at J, with 8 bases in the middle. The CDR3 contains 13 residues. Germline CDR1 reads SGHRS; CDR2 reads YFSETQ. The CDR3 here is CASSFGSPDTQYF. CDR3 DNA: TGCGCCAGCAGCTTTGGGTCCCCAGATACGCAGTATTTT.

This sequence joins TRBV12-3 or TRBV12-4 and TRBJ1-2; 8 bases fit TRBD1. The CDR3 spans 15 residues. The V gene end was trimmed by 3 bases and the J gene end by 4 bases; junction bases not matched to a gene: 7. CDR3 in DNA: TGTGCCAGCAGTTTTGGAACAGGGGGGTTCTATGGCTACACCTTC. The encoded protein is CASSFGTGGFYGYTF.

The sample holds a few counts of this clonotype. The chain combines TRBV3-1 with TRBJ1-1; possible D gene TRBD1, 6 bases. The germline V and J ends were trimmed by 4 bases and 4 bases, with 16 bases remaining between them. The CDR3 is 15 amino acids. Germline V gives CDR1 LGHDT, CDR2 YNNKEL (reference sequence). Here the CDR3 DNA reads TGTGCCAGCAGCCGAAGAGGAGGGGGAGGCACTGAAGCTTTCTTT. It translates to CASSRRGGGGTEAFF.